The rows below give T cell receptor beta chains drawn from one sample of a study of blood T cell repertoires in COVID-19. TCRdb's copy holds only in-frame clones and misses some; the assay was immunoSEQ multiplex PCR. This table holds roughly 280,000 clones, over 80% found once. The sample was peripheral blood. All receptors come from a man aged 60-69 years who had recovered from COVID-19. CDR3s include the opening cysteine and the closing phenylalanine or tryptophan. Fields, in order: clone size, V gene, J gene, D gene, CDR3 protein, CDR3 DNA. D genes are given only for firm matches. Not all rows give a size; the values are once, few, many and, for expanded clones, a class.

once	TRBV6-1	TRBJ1-4	-	CASSRSQRTNEKLFF	TGTGCCAGCAGTCGGTCACAGAGAACTAATGAAAAACTGTTTTTT
-	TRBV7-6	TRBJ2-1	TRBD2	CASSLVGGLERFNYNEQFF	TGTGCCAGCAGCTTAGTAGGCGGACTAGAAAGATTTAATTACAATGAGCAGTTCTTC
-	TRBV4-1	TRBJ1-2	TRBD1	CASSQGPTGLDGYTF	TGCGCCAGCAGCCAAGGTCCGACAGGGTTAGATGGCTACACCTTC
-	TRBV7-2	TRBJ2-1	TRBD1	CASSLVAGGSNEQFF	TGTGCCAGCAGCTTAGTGGCAGGGGGTAGCAATGAGCAGTTCTTC
-	TRBV5-1	TRBJ2-3	TRBD1	CASSIRTGQADTQYF	TGCGCCAGCAGCATCAGGACAGGGCAAGCAGATACGCAGTATTTT
-	TRBV30	TRBJ2-1	TRBD2	CASLAGESYNEQFF	TGTGCCTCCTTAGCGGGAGAGAGCTACAATGAGCAGTTCTTC
-	TRBV28	TRBJ2-2	-	CATGRLDTGELFF	TGTGCCACAGGGAGGTTAGACACCGGGGAGCTGTTTTTT
-	TRBV9	TRBJ2-7	TRBD1	CASSVGGQGSYEQYF	TGTGCCAGCAGCGTAGGGGGACAGGGCTCCTACGAGCAGTACTTC
-	TRBV2	TRBJ2-7	TRBD2	CASSERGTSDEQYF	TGTGCCAGCAGTGAAAGGGGGACTAGCGACGAGCAGTACTTC
once	TRBV2	TRBJ2-5	-	CASSSSETQYF	TGTGCCAGCAGTTCCTCAGAGACCCAGTACTTC
-	TRBV9	TRBJ2-5	TRBD2	CASSVALASGSRAVQETQYF	TGTGCCAGCAGCGTAGCTTTGGCTAGCGGGAGTCGGGCGGTCCAAGAGACCCAGTACTTC